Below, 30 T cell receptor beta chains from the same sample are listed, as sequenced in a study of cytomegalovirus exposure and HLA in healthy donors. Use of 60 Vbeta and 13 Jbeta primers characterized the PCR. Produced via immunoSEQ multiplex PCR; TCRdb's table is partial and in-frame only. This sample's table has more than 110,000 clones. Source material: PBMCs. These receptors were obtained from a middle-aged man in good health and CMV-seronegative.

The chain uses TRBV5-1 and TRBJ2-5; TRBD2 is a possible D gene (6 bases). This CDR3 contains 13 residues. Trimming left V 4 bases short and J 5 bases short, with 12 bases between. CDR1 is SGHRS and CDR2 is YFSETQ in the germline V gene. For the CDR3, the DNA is TGCGCCAGCAGCCGGGGGTCCGGGGAGACCCAGTACTTC. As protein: CASSRGSGETQYF. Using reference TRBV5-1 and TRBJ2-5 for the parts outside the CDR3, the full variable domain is KAGVTQTPRYLIKTRGQQVTLSCSPISGHRSVSWYQQTPGQGLQFLFEYFSETQRNKGNFPGRFSGRQFSNSRSEMNVSTLELGDSALYLCASSRGSGETQYFGPGTRLLVL.

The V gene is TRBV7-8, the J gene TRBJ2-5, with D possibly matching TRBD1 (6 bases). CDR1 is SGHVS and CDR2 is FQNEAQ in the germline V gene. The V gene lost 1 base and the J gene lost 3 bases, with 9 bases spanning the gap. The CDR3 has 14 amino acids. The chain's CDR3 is CASSLGTVKETQYF. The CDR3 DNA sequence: TGTGCCAGCAGCTTAGGGACAGTAAAAGAGACCCAGTACTTC.

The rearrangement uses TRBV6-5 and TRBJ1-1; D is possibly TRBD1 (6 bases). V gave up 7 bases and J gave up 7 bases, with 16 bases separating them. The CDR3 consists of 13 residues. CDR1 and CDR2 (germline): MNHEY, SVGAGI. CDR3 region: CASMGTIFGEAFF. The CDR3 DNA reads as TGTGCCAGCATGGGGACAATTTTTGGTGAAGCTTTCTTT.

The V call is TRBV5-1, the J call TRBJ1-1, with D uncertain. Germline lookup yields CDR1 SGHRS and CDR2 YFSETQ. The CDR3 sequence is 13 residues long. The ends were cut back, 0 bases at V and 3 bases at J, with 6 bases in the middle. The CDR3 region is CASSLAGYTEAFF. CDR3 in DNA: TGCGCCAGCAGCTTGGCGGGTTACACTGAAGCTTTCTTT.

The CDR3 here is CASSLEPVGSYEQYF. The CDR3 bases are TGTGCCAGCAGCTTAGAGCCCGTCGGCTCCTACGAGCAGTACTTC. The V and J genes are TRBV7-8 and TRBJ2-7, with D unclear. The CDR3 is 15 residues long. Germline CDR1 and CDR2: SGHVS and FQNEAQ. Deletions cut 1 base from V and 0 bases from J, with 10 bases between.

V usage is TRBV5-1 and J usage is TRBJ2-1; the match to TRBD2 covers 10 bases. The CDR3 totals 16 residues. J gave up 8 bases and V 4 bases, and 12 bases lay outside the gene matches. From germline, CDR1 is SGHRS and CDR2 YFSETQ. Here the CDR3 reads CASSPYFSGGPHEQFF. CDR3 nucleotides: TGCGCCAGCAGCCCCTATTTTAGCGGGGGGCCTCATGAGCAGTTCTTC.

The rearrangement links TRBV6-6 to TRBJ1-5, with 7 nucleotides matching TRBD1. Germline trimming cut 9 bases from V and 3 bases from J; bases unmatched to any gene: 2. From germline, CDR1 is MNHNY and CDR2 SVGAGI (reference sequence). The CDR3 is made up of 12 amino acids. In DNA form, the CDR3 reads TGTGCCAGTGGGACAGTCAATCAGCCCCAGCATTTT. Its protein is CASGTVNQPQHF.

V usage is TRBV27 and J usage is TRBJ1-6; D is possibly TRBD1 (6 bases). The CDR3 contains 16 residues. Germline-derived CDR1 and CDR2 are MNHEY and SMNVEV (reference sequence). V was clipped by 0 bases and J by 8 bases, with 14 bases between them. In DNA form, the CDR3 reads TGTGCCAGCAGTTTATCGGGGGCAGGGGAATATTCACCCCTCCACTTT. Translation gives CASSLSGAGEYSPLHF.

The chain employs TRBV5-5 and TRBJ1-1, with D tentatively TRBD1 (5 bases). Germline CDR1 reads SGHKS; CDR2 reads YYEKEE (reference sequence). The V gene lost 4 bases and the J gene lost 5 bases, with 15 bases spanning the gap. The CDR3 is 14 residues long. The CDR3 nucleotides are TGTGCCAGCAGCGATTTATCCAGGGTTACTGAAGCTTTCTTT. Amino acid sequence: CASSDLSRVTEAFF.

The CDR3 is CATSRDRGDRAQYF. CDR3 nucleotides: TGTGCCACCAGCAGAGATAGAGGAGATCGGGCCCAGTACTTC. This sequence joins TRBV15 and TRBJ2-5; unclear D gene. The CDR3 has 14 amino acids. V gave up 0 bases and J gave up 9 bases, with 14 bases separating them. Germline assignment: CDR1 LNHNV and CDR2 YYDKDF (reference sequence).

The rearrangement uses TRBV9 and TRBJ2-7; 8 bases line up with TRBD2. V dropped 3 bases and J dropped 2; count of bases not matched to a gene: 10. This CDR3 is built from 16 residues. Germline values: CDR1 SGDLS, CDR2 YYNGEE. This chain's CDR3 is CASSETGAGAPYEQYF. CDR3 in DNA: TGTGCCAGCAGCGAAACGGGAGCGGGGGCCCCCTACGAGCAGTACTTC.

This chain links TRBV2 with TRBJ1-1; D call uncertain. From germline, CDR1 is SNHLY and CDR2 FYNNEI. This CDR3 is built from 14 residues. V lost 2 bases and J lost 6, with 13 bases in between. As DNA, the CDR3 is TGTGCCAGCAGTGAATATCGGTGGAGGGCTGAAGCTTTCTTT. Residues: CASSEYRWRAEAFF.

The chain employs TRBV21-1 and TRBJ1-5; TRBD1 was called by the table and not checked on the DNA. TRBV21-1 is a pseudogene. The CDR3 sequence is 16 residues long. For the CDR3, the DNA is TGTGCCAGCAGCAAAGTGGGGACAGTCTCCAATCAGCCCCAGCATTTT. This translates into CASSKVGTVSNQPQHF.

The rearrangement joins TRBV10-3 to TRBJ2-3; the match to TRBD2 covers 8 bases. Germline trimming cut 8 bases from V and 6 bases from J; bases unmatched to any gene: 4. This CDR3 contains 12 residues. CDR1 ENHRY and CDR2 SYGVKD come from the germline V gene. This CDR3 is CAIGTGGDTQYF. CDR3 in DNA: TGTGCCATCGGAACGGGGGGGGATACGCAGTATTTT.

CDR3 in amino acids: CASSGHRVPGANVLTF. CDR3 nucleotide sequence: TGTGCCAGCAGCGGACACAGGGTGCCCGGGGCCAACGTCCTGACTTTC. The rearrangement uses TRBV7-8 and TRBJ2-6, with D perhaps TRBD1 (6 bases). Trimming cost V 5 bases and J 4 bases, with 15 bases left between them. The V gene's germline CDR1 is SGHVS and CDR2 FQNEAQ. The CDR3 spans 16 residues.

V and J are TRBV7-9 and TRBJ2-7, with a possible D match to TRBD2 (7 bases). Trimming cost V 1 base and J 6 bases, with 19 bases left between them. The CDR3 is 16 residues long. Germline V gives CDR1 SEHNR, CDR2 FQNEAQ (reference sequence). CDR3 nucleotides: TGTGCCAGCAGCTTAGGTCTAGACGGGGGGCTTGGCGAGCAGTACTTC. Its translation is CASSLGLDGGLGEQYF.

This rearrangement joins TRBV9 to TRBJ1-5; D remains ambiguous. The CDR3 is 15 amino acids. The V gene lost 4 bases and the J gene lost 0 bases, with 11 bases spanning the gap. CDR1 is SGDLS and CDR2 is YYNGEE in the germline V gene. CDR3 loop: CASSPMENSNQPQHF. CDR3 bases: TGTGCCAGCAGCCCCATGGAGAATAGCAATCAGCCCCAGCATTTT.

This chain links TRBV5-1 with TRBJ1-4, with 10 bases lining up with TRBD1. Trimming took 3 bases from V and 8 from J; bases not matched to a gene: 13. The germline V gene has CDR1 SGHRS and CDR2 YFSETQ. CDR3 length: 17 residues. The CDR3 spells CASSSLVTGGRGEKLFF. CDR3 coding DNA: TGCGCCAGCAGCTCTTTAGTGACAGGGGGCCGAGGCGAAAAACTGTTTTTT.

DNA for the CDR3: TGTGCCAGCGAGGGGGCCCTTACCCCCTACGAGCAGTACTTC. Translated: CASEGALTPYEQYF. The chain carries TRBV28 and TRBJ2-7, with 7 bases aligning to TRBD1. The CDR3 consists of 14 residues. The germline V gene encodes CDR1 MDHEN and CDR2 SYDVKM. Unmatched junction bases numbered 9, after V lost 8 bases and J lost 2 bases.

The CDR3 loop reads CASSTGQGPEKLFF. Here the CDR3 DNA reads TGTGCCAGTAGTACGGGACAGGGCCCGGAAAAACTGTTTTTT. J is TRBJ1-4 and V is TRBV19; 9 bases align to TRBD1. The CDR3 consists of 14 residues. Germline V gives CDR1 LNHDA, CDR2 SQIVND (reference sequence). V shed 4 bases and J 8 bases; nucleotides not matched to a gene: 5.

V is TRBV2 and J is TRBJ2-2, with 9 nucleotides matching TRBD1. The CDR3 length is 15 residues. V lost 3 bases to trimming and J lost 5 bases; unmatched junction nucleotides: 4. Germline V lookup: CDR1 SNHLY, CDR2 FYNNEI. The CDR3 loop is CASSEGQGMTGELFF. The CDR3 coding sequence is TGTGCCAGCAGTGAGGGACAGGGAATGACCGGGGAGCTGTTTTTT.

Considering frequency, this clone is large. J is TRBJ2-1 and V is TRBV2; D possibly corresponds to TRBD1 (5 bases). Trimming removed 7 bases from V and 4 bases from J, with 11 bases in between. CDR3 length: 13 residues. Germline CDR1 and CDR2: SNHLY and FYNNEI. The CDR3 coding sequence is TGTGCCAGCAAAGGGGCCCTTTACAATGAGCAGTTCTTC. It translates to CASKGALYNEQFF.

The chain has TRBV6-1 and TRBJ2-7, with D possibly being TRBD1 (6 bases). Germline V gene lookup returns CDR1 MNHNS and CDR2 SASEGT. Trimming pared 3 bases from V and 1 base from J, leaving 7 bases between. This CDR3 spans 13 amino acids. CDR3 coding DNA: TGTGCCAGCAGTGACAGGGGATCCTACGAGCAGTACTTC. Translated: CASSDRGSYEQYF.

The CDR3 coding sequence is TGTGCCAGCAGCCTAGGAAACTACGAGCAGTACTTC. It is translated as CASSLGNYEQYF. V usage is TRBV28 and J usage is TRBJ2-7; no reliable D call. Trimming removed 6 bases from V and 3 bases from J, with 9 bases in between. Germline CDR1 and CDR2: MDHEN and SYDVKM. The CDR3 runs 12 residues.

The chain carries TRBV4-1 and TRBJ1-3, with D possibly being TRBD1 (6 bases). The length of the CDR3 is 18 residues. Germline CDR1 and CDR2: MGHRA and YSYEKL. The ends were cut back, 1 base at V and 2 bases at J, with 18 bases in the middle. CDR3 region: CASSQGLIQGRTGNTIYF. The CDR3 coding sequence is TGCGCCAGCAGCCAAGGGTTAATTCAGGGGCGAACTGGAAACACCATATATTTT.

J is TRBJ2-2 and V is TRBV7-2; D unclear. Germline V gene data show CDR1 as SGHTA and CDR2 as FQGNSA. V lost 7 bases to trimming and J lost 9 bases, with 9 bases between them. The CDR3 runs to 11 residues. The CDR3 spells CASTPVRELFF. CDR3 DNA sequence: TGTGCCAGCACCCCGGTCAGGGAGCTGTTTTTT.

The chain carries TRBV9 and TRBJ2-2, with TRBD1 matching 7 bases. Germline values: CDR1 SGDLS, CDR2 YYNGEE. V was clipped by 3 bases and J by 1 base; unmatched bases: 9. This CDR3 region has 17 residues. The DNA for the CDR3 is TGTGCCAGCAGCGCTCCCAGAGGGGGCTTGAACACCGGGGAGCTGTTTTTT. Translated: CASSAPRGGLNTGELFF.

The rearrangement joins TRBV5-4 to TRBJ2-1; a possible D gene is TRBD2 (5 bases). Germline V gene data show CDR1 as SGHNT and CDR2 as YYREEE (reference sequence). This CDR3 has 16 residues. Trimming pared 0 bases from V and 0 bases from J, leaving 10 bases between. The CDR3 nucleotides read TGTGCCAGCAGCTTGGCGGGCGGGCTCTCCTACAATGAGCAGTTCTTC. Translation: CASSLAGGLSYNEQFF.

This CDR3 is CASSLRGLNSPLHF. The CDR3 DNA follows: TGTGCCAGCAGTTTAAGAGGGCTAAATTCACCCCTCCACTTT. V usage is TRBV28 and J usage is TRBJ1-6; D call uncertain. The length of the CDR3 is 14 residues. The germline V and J ends were trimmed by 2 bases and 7 bases, with 9 bases remaining between them. Germline CDR1 is MDHEN and CDR2 is SYDVKM.

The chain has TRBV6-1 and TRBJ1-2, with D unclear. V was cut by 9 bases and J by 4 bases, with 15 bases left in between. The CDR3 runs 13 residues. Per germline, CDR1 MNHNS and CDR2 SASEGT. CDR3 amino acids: CASSREMVYGYTF. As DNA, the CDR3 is TGTGCCAGTTCGAGGGAGATGGTCTATGGCTACACCTTC.